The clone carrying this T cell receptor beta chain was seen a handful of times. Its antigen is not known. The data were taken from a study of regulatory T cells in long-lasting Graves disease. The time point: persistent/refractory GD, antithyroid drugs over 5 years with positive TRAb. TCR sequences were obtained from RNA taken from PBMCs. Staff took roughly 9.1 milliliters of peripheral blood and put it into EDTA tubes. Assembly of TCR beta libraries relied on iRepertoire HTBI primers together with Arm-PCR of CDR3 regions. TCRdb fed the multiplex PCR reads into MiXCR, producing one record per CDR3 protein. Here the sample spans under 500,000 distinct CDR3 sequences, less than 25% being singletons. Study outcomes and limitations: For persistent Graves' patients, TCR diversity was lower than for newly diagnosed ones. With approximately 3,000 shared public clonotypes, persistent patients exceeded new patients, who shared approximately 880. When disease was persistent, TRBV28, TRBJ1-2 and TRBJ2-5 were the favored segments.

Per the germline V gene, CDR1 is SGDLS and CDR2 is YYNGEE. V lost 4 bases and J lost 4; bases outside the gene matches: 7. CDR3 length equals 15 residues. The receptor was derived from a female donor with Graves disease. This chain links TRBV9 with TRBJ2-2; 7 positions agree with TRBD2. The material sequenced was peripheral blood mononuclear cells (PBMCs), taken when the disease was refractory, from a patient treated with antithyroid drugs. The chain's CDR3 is CASSLGRAGTGELFF. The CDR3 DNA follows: TGTGCCAGCAGCCTAGGGAGGGCCGGCACCGGGGAGCTGTTTTTT.